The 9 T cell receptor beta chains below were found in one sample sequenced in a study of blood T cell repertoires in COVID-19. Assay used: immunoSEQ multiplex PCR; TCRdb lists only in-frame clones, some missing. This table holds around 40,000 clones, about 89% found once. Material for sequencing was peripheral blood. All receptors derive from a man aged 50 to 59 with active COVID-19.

The CDR3 loop reads CASSLHGANEKLFF. The CDR3 bases are TGTGCCAGCAGTTTACACGGGGCTAATGAAAAACTGTTTTTT. This sequence joins TRBV28 and TRBJ1-4; D remains unclear. V lost 2 bases and J 3 bases, leaving 7 bases between the germline ends. This CDR3 region has 14 residues. Germline lookup yields CDR1 MDHEN and CDR2 SYDVKM.

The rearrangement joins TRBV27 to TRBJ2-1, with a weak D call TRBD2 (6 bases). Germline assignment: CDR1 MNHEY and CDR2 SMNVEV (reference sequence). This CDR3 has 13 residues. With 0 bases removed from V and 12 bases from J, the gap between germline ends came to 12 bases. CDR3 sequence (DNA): TGTGCCAGCAGTTTATCGGGGGGATGGGGGCAGTTCTTC. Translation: CASSLSGGWGQFF.

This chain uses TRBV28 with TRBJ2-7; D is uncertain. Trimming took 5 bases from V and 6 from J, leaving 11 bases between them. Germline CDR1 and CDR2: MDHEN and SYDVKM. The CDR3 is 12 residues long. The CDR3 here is CASSPRVSEQYF. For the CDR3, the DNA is TGTGCCAGCAGTCCCCGGGTCAGCGAGCAGTACTTC.

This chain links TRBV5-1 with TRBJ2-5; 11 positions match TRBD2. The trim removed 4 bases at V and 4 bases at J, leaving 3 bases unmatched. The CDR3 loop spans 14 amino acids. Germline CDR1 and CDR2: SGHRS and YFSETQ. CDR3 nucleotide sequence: TGCGCCAGCAGCGATGGACTAGCGGGAGAGACCCAGTACTTC. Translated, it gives CASSDGLAGETQYF.

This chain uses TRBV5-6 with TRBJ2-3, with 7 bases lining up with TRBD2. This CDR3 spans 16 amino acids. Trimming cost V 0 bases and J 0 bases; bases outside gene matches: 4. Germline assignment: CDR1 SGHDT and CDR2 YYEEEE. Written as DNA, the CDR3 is TGTGCCAGCAGCTTGGGTAGGCGGGGGAGCACAGATACGCAGTATTTT. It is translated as CASSLGRRGSTDTQYF.

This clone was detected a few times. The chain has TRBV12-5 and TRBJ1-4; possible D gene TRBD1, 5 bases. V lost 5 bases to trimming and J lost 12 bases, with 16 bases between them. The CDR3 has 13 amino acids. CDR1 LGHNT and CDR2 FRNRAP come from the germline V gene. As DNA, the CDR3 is TGTGCTAGTGGTCTTGGAAGGGGCGGGGAACTGTTTTTT. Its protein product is CASGLGRGGELFF. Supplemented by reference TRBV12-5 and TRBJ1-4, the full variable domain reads DARVTQTPRHKVTEMGQEVTMRCQPILGHNTVFWYRQTMMQGLELLAYFRNRAPLDDSGMPKDRFSAEMPDATLATLKIQPSEPRDSAVYFCASGLGRGGELFFGSGTQLSVL.

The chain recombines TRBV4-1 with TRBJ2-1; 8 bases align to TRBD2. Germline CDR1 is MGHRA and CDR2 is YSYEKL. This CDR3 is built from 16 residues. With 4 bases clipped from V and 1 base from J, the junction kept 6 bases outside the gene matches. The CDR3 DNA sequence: TGCGCCAGCAGCCCCCCATTAGCGGGGTCCTACAATGAGCAGTTCTTC. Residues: CASSPPLAGSYNEQFF.

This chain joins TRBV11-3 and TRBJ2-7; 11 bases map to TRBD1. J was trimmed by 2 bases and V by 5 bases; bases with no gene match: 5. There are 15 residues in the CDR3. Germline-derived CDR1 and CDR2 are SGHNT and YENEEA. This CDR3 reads CASSIRTGGAYEQYF. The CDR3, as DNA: TGTGCCAGCAGCATAAGGACAGGGGGCGCCTACGAGCAGTACTTC.

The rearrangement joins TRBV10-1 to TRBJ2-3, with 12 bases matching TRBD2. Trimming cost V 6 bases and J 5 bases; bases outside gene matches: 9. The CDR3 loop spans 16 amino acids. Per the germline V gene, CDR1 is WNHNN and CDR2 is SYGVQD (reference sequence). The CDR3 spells CASRPTSGSGKDTQYF. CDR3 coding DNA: TGCGCCAGCAGGCCGACTAGCGGGAGTGGGAAAGATACGCAGTATTTT.